These 15 T cell receptor beta chains share one sample of origin, sequenced in a study of regulatory T cells in long-lasting Graves disease. The TCR beta library used iRepertoire HTBI primers with Arm-PCR amplification of CDR3. TCRdb reanalysed the multiplex PCR reads using MiXCR and keeps one entry per CDR3 protein. The sample gives 400,000 to 500,000 distinct CDR3 sequences, about 20% of which show up once; around 13% is in the top ten. The time point is: persistent/refractory GD, antithyroid drugs over 5 years with positive TRAb. PBMCs were the source of the RNA used for TCR sequencing. The sample was peripheral blood mononuclear cells (PBMCs), taken when the disease was refractory, from a patient treated with antithyroid drugs. Receptor source: a female donor with Graves disease.

This clonotype was counted a few times. The chain combines TRBV3-1 with TRBJ1-1; D not certain. Trimming removed 3 bases from V and 1 base from J, with 12 bases in between. CDR1 is LGHDT and CDR2 is YNNKEL in the germline V gene (reference sequence). The CDR3 sequence is 15 residues long. The CDR3 reads CASSHPERPNTEAFF. In DNA, the CDR3 is TGTGCCAGCAGCCACCCTGAAAGGCCGAACACTGAAGCTTTCTTT.

This clonotype came up many times. This chain uses TRBV12-3 or TRBV12-4 with TRBJ2-2; 8 bases agree with TRBD1. This CDR3 contains 15 residues. The V gene end was trimmed by 5 bases and the J gene end by 1 base; junction bases not matched to a gene: 3. CDR3 sequence reads: CASSLGTGNTGELFF. As DNA, the CDR3 is TGTGCCAGCAGTCTGGGGACAGGGAACACCGGGGAGCTGTTTTTT.

V gene TRBV7-3 combines with J gene TRBJ2-3, with D hard to call. Deletions cut 5 bases from V and 6 bases from J, with 18 bases between. CDR3 length: 15 amino acids. CDR1 and CDR2 (germline): SGHTA, FQGTGA. DNA for the CDR3: TGTGCCAGCAGCCCCGACTCCTTGAGGAGCGATACGCAGTATTTT. Its translation: CASSPDSLRSDTQYF. The complete variable domain, with remaining parts taken from reference TRBV7-3 and TRBJ2-3, reads GAGVSQTPSNKVTEKGKYVELRCDPISGHTALYWYRQSLGQGPEFLIYFQGTGAADDSGLPNDRFFAVRPEGSVSTLKIQRTERGDSAVYLCASSPDSLRSDTQYFGPGTRLTVL.

This clonotype has at least ten counts. The chain combines TRBV7-2 with TRBJ1-5, with D perhaps matching TRBD1 (5 bases). Germline V gives CDR1 SGHTA, CDR2 FQGNSA. CDR3 length equals 15 residues. Trimming took off 3 bases at V and 3 bases at J, with 12 bases between the two ends. The CDR3 here is CASSFGGGINQPQHF. The CDR3 bases are TGTGCCAGCAGCTTCGGGGGGGGGATCAATCAGCCCCAGCATTTT.

In this sample, this clonotype turned up many times. The chain employs TRBV12-3 or TRBV12-4 and TRBJ1-5; D gene uncertain. This CDR3 is built from 14 residues. With 6 bases removed from V and 5 bases from J, the gap between germline ends came to 14 bases. In nucleotides, the CDR3 is TGTGCCAGCAGCCCCAGACCAACCGATCAGCCCCAGCATTTT. This gives the protein CASSPRPTDQPQHF.

This clonotype was observed many times. V and J are TRBV5-1 and TRBJ1-2; TRBD1 is a possible D gene (5 bases). V was cut by 1 base and J by 3 bases, with 10 bases left in between. The CDR3 consists of 14 residues. Germline V gene lookup returns CDR1 SGHRS and CDR2 YFSETQ. In DNA, the CDR3 is TGCGCCAGCAGCTTGCAGGGCTCGTACTATGGCTACACCTTC. Its protein is CASSLQGSYYGYTF.

The chain joins TRBV5-1 to TRBJ2-5; 7 nucleotides agree with TRBD1. This CDR3 has 14 residues. Trimming took 4 bases from V and 2 from J; bases not matched to a gene: 5. Germline V CDR1 and CDR2: SGHRS, YFSETQ. CDR3 in amino acids: CASSNNRGQETQYF. As DNA, the CDR3 is TGCGCCAGCAGCAACAACAGGGGACAAGAGACCCAGTACTTC.

This clonotype appeared many times. The genes are TRBV20-1 and TRBJ1-6, with D maybe TRBD1 (6 bases). The CDR3 length is 10 residues. V was shortened by 6 bases and J by 16 bases, with 13 bases between the two germline ends. Germline V lookup: CDR1 DFQATT, CDR2 SNEGSKA (reference sequence). The CDR3 DNA sequence: TGCAGTGCCGGCGGGGGACAACTCCACTTT. This translates into CSAGGGQLHF.

This clonotype turned up a few times. A much bigger clone sits one base away, suggesting this may be a read error. CDR3 protein: CASSQRDLGETQYF. The CDR3, as DNA: TGTGCCAGCAGTCAACGGGATCTTGGGGAGACCCAGTACTTC. V and J are TRBV6-2 or TRBV6-3 and TRBJ2-5; TRBD2 might be the D (5 bases). From germline, CDR1 is MNHEY and CDR2 SVGEGT. The CDR3 extends over 14 amino acids. V was trimmed by 5 bases and J by 5 bases, leaving 15 bases between them.

The rearrangement uses TRBV19 and TRBJ2-7; D is perhaps TRBD2 (6 bases). Germline loops: CDR1 LNHDA, CDR2 SQIVND (reference sequence). The CDR3 totals 13 residues. The V end lost 4 bases, the J end lost 4 bases, and 11 bases lay between the germline ends. The CDR3 nucleotides are TGTGCCAGTAGTACTAGCGACGAGTACGAGCAGTACTTC. Its translation is CASSTSDEYEQYF.

In this sample, this clonotype turned up a few times. The chain links TRBV28 to TRBJ2-3; 7 nucleotides align to TRBD2. V lost 6 bases, J lost 2 bases, and 8 bases stayed unmatched. The CDR3 is 15 amino acids. CDR1 and CDR2 from the germline V gene are MDHEN and SYDVKM. The CDR3 sequence is CASSWEGNPTDTQYF. Here the CDR3 DNA reads TGTGCCAGCAGCTGGGAGGGAAACCCCACAGATACGCAGTATTTT.

There are many counts of this clonotype. J is TRBJ2-7 and V is TRBV10-3, with 11 bases aligning to TRBD1. CDR1 is ENHRY, CDR2 SYGVKD, per germline. V shed 4 bases and J 3 bases; nucleotides not matched to a gene: 5. This CDR3 region has 15 residues. CDR3 bases: TGTGCCATCAGTGGCAGGACAGGGGGCTTCTACGAGCAGTACTTC. Amino acids: CAISGRTGGFYEQYF.

The V call is TRBV5-6, the J call TRBJ1-1; unclear D gene. Trimming took off 4 bases at V and 3 bases at J, with 13 bases between the two ends. Germline V gene data show CDR1 as SGHDT and CDR2 as YYEEEE. The CDR3 is made up of 14 amino acids. CDR3 region: CASSRSLGDTEAFF. The DNA for the CDR3 is TGTGCCAGCAGCAGGTCTCTAGGAGACACTGAAGCTTTCTTT.

The CDR3 DNA is TGTGCCAGTACCCAGGGCGGTGGGGCCAACGTCCTGACTTTC. Translating gives CASTQGGGANVLTF. The chain is built from TRBV19 and TRBJ2-6; D is possibly TRBD1 (5 bases). The V and J ends lost 7 bases and 3 bases respectively, with 10 bases between them. The length of the CDR3 is 14 residues. Germline CDR1 LNHDA, CDR2 SQIVND (reference sequence).

This clonotype was counted at least ten times. V gene TRBV2 combines with J gene TRBJ2-2; a weak D match, TRBD2 (6 bases). With 7 bases removed from V and 17 bases from J, the gap between germline ends came to 26 bases. Germline lookup yields CDR1 SNHLY and CDR2 FYNNEI. CDR3 length: 14 residues. CDR3 coding DNA: TGTGCCAGCACTCCGGGCGGGACGACTCATAACCCCTTTTTT. Its protein product is CASTPGGTTHNPFF.